This passage covers 28 T cell receptor beta chains from one sample sequenced in a study of cytomegalovirus exposure and HLA in healthy donors. In the PCR, 60 Vbeta and 13 Jbeta primers were used. The protocol was immunoSEQ multiplex PCR, while the TCRdb copy is restricted to in-frame clones and leaves out a portion. The sample carries roughly 100,000 clones, around 77% recorded once. Material: PBMCs. All receptors derive from a male donor in good health and CMV-seropositive.

The table lists this clone with a few counts. This chain links TRBV5-1 with TRBJ1-1; TRBD1 agrees at 9 bases. The V and J ends lost 4 bases and 6 bases, in that order; junction bases with no gene match: 13. Germline assignment: CDR1 SGHRS and CDR2 YFSETQ. The CDR3 has 16 amino acids. For the CDR3, the DNA is TGCGCCAGCAGCGACGGGACAGGGAGACCGATCGCTGAAGCTTTCTTT. It is translated as CASSDGTGRPIAEAFF.

The rearrangement links TRBV10-2 to TRBJ1-4, with D maybe TRBD1 (5 bases). Germline V CDR1 and CDR2: WSHSY, SAAADI. CDR3 length: 17 amino acids. The V end was cut by 3 bases, the J end by 0 bases, with 14 bases between. The CDR3 bases are TGCGCCAGCAGTGAACAGGCGCGCAGGGCAACTAATGAAAAACTGTTTTTT. Its protein is CASSEQARRATNEKLFF.

The chain has TRBV20-1 and TRBJ1-1, with D perhaps matching TRBD1 (5 bases). The V end lost 4 bases, the J end lost 8 bases, and 11 bases lay between the germline ends. The length of the CDR3 is 11 residues. Germline V gene data show CDR1 as DFQATT and CDR2 as SNEGSKA (reference sequence). In DNA, the CDR3 is TGCAGTGCTATGTCGCAGGGCGAAGCTTTCTTT. Translation: CSAMSQGEAFF.

The V and J genes are TRBV6-1 and TRBJ2-7, with 10 nucleotides matching TRBD1. V shed 5 bases and J 5 bases; nucleotides not matched to a gene: 6. The CDR3 covers 14 residues. CDR1 and CDR2 (germline): MNHNS, SASEGT. CDR3: CASSRDRGGHEQYF. The CDR3 bases are TGTGCCAGCAGTAGGGACAGGGGAGGCCACGAGCAGTACTTC.

This rearrangement joins TRBV6-5 to TRBJ1-1; perhaps TRBD1 as D (6 bases). Trimming removed 5 bases from V and 1 base from J, with 11 bases in between. Per germline, CDR1 MNHEY and CDR2 SVGAGI. The CDR3 totals 14 residues. The DNA for the CDR3 is TGTGCCAGCAGTAGACAGGTGACGAACACTGAAGCTTTCTTT. It is translated as CASSRQVTNTEAFF.

This clone has a handful of counts. This chain connects TRBV28 to TRBJ2-7; 9 nucleotides align to TRBD1. Germline CDR1 is MDHEN and CDR2 is SYDVKM. After removal of 5 bases from V and 4 bases from J, the junction contained 9 bases not matched to a gene. The CDR3 runs to 15 residues. The CDR3 here is CASSPPGQGRYEQYF. DNA for the CDR3: TGTGCCAGCAGTCCCCCGGGACAGGGAAGGTACGAGCAGTACTTC.

As regards this clone: The limits of the CDR3 on the DNA are not certain, so only TCRdb's listed CDR3 is given. J is TRBJ2-5 and V is TRBV28; the table's D gene call, TRBD2, was not cross checked with the DNA. Inclusive of both ends, the CDR3 amounts to 16 amino acids. Germline CDR1 and CDR2: MDHEN and SYDVKM. The CDR3 is CASSSSFSGRDGTQYF.

The V gene is TRBV6-5, the J gene TRBJ2-3; D unclear. CDR1 MNHEY and CDR2 SVGAGI come from the germline V gene. This CDR3 spans 14 amino acids. V dropped 5 bases and J dropped 1 base, with 10 bases sitting between them. DNA for the CDR3: TGTGCCAGCAGTGAGCCGTCCCGCACAGATACGCAGTATTTT. Residues: CASSEPSRTDTQYF.

The chain joins TRBV28 to TRBJ2-7; 7 bases map to TRBD2. V dropped 8 bases and J dropped 1; count of bases not matched to a gene: 5. Germline lookup yields CDR1 MDHEN and CDR2 SYDVKM. This CDR3 is 13 amino acids long. CDR3 DNA: TGTGCCAGCCGAGTTAGCGGGTCCTACGAGCAGTACTTC. Translating gives CASRVSGSYEQYF.

The J gene is TRBJ1-2, the V gene TRBV7-8; tentative D call: TRBD1 (5 bases). The V end lost 5 bases, the J end lost 8 bases, and 12 bases lay between the germline ends. CDR1 is SGHVS, CDR2 FQNEAQ, per germline. The CDR3 runs to 12 residues. The DNA for the CDR3 is TGTGCCAGCAGCGGACAATTGAGGGGCTACACCTTC. Its protein is CASSGQLRGYTF.

The J gene is TRBJ2-5, the V gene TRBV7-9, with D maybe TRBD2 (7 bases). The DNA end favors TRBJ2-7, so the J call may be wrong. Germline V CDR1 and CDR2: SEHNR, FQNEAQ (reference sequence). The CDR3 runs 16 residues. The CDR3 nucleotides are TGTGCCAGCAAAGGGGAGGGGGGAGGTTTCTCCTACGAGCAGTACTTC. Translating gives CASKGEGGGFSYEQYF.

The chain recombines TRBV11-3 with TRBJ2-7, with 7 bases that match TRBD2. Germline-derived CDR1 and CDR2 are SGHNT and YENEEA. The CDR3 runs 15 residues. After removal of 5 bases from V and 4 bases from J, the junction contained 11 bases not matched to a gene. In nucleotides, the CDR3 is TGTGCCAGCAGCCTAGGGGCGACTAGCCCGTACGAGCAGTACTTC. It translates to CASSLGATSPYEQYF. Looking up the rest from reference TRBV11-3 and TRBJ2-7 gives the full variable domain: EAGVVQSPRYKIIEKKQPVAFWCNPISGHNTLYWYLQNLGQGPELLIRYENEEAVDDSQLPKDRFSAERLKGVDSTLKIQPAELGDSAVYLCASSLGATSPYEQYFGPGTRLTVT.

The rearrangement uses TRBV4-3 and TRBJ2-1; TRBD2 matches 10 bases. Germline V gene lookup returns CDR1 LGHNA and CDR2 YSLEER. J lost 4 bases, V lost 5 bases, and 8 bases had no gene match. There are 16 residues in the CDR3. CDR3 loop: CASSSDEAGGYNEQFF. The DNA of the CDR3 is TGCGCCAGCAGCTCAGACGAAGCGGGAGGGTACAATGAGCAGTTCTTC.

Worth noting for this clone: Other DNA sequences in the sample encode the same CDR3. The chain joins TRBV7-3 to TRBJ1-3, with D tentatively TRBD1 (6 bases). CDR1 and CDR2 from the germline V gene are SGHTA and FQGTGA. CDR3 length: 16 residues. The V end was cut by 0 bases, the J end by 0 bases, with 9 bases between. This chain's CDR3 is CASSLTGGNSGNTIYF. CDR3 bases: TGTGCCAGCAGCTTAACAGGGGGTAACTCTGGAAACACCATATATTTT.

The chain combines TRBV2 with TRBJ1-1, with TRBD1 identical over 9 bases. CDR1 is SNHLY and CDR2 is FYNNEI in the germline V gene. CDR3 length equals 14 residues. Losses at the gene ends were 6 bases for V and 1 base for J; bases not matched to a gene: 3. As DNA, the CDR3 is TGTGCCAGCAGACACAGGGGGCAGAACACTGAAGCTTTCTTT. Translation gives CASRHRGQNTEAFF.

The chain carries TRBV21-1 and TRBJ2-7; the table assigns TRBD1, which was not confirmed against the DNA. TRBV21-1 is classified as a pseudogene. The CDR3 covers 12 residues. The CDR3 is CASSKVSNEQYF. CDR3 sequence (DNA): TGTGCCAGCAGCAAAGTTTCCAACGAGCAGTACTTC.

This sequence joins TRBV19 and TRBJ1-2, with TRBD1 matching 12 bases. There are 16 residues in the CDR3. The germline V gene has CDR1 LNHDA and CDR2 SQIVND (reference sequence). V was pared by 10 bases and J by 5 bases, with 14 bases of the junction left unmatched. CDR3 DNA: TGTGCCACCCTTCCGGGACAGGGGGCGATTGGGTATGGCTACACCTTC. Its protein product is CATLPGQGAIGYGYTF.

This clone has just a few counts. V and J are TRBV28 and TRBJ1-4; the match to TRBD1 covers 7 bases. Germline assignment: CDR1 MDHEN and CDR2 SYDVKM. The length of the CDR3 is 14 residues. J gave up 5 bases and V 5 bases, and 5 bases lay outside the gene matches. The CDR3 DNA reads TGTGCCAGCAGTCAAGGGGGCTGGAATGAAAAACTGTTTTTT. It translates to CASSQGGWNEKLFF. The full variable domain, rest sourced from reference TRBV28 and TRBJ1-4, is DVKVTQSSRYLVKRTGEKVFLECVQDMDHENMFWYRQDPGLGLRLIYFSYDVKMKEKGDIPEGYSVSREKKERFSLILESASTNQTSMYLCASSQGGWNEKLFFGSGTQLSVL.

The gene calls are TRBV7-9 and TRBJ2-7; the D gene is possibly TRBD2 (6 bases). Germline V gene sequence: CDR1 SEHNR, CDR2 FQNEAQ (reference sequence). V was trimmed by 3 bases and J by 6 bases, leaving 21 bases between them. The CDR3 runs 16 residues. CDR3 protein: CASSLRVATAAGEQYF. The CDR3 DNA is TGTGCCAGCAGCTTGCGTGTGGCTACCGCAGCGGGCGAGCAGTACTTC.

This clone was detected a few times. The chain is built from TRBV1 and TRBJ2-3; TRBD2 was called by the table and not checked on the DNA. TRBV1 represents a pseudogene. This CDR3 spans 16 amino acids. The CDR3 DNA sequence: TGCACCAGCAGCCAAGCAGAGCGGGGGGCCACAGATACGCAGTATTTT. Translation: CTSSQAERGATDTQYF.

J is TRBJ2-5 and V is TRBV27; 8 nucleotides match TRBD1. The CDR3 has 11 residues. From germline, CDR1 is MNHEY and CDR2 SMNVEV (reference sequence). V dropped 3 bases and J dropped 13; count of bases not matched to a gene: 4. The CDR3 coding sequence is TGTGCCAGCAGTTTGGGGGACAGGATGTACTTC. This encodes CASSLGDRMYF.

This clone was counted a few times. The chain employs TRBV18 and TRBJ2-3, with TRBD1 matching 7 bases. The V gene end was trimmed by 8 bases and the J gene end by 2 bases; junction bases not matched to a gene: 13. Germline V gene sequence: CDR1 KGHSH, CDR2 LQKENI. The CDR3 loop spans 16 amino acids. The CDR3 here is CASAGGITADTDTQYF. The CDR3 region has the DNA TGTGCCAGCGCAGGGGGAATTACGGCCGACACAGATACGCAGTATTTT.

The chain couples TRBV5-1 to TRBJ1-1; possibly TRBD1 for D (6 bases). V shed 4 bases and J shed 0 bases, with 13 bases lying between them. Germline lookup yields CDR1 SGHRS and CDR2 YFSETQ. This CDR3 is 15 amino acids long. The CDR3 spells CASSLRDTLNTEAFF. CDR3 bases: TGCGCCAGCAGCCTCCGGGACACTTTGAACACTGAAGCTTTCTTT. The variable domain in full, completed from reference TRBV5-1 and TRBJ1-1, reads KAGVTQTPRYLIKTRGQQVTLSCSPISGHRSVSWYQQTPGQGLQFLFEYFSETQRNKGNFPGRFSGRQFSNSRSEMNVSTLELGDSALYLCASSLRDTLNTEAFFGQGTRLTVV.

DNA for the CDR3: TGTGCCTGGAGTTTGACAGGGGTGGATCAGCCCCAGCATTTT. Protein: CAWSLTGVDQPQHF. The J gene is TRBJ1-5, the V gene TRBV30; 8 nucleotides agree with TRBD1. Trimming removed 2 bases from V and 5 bases from J; junction bases left unmatched: 5. This CDR3 spans 14 amino acids. In germline, CDR1 is GTSNPN, CDR2 SVGIG (reference sequence).

The gene calls are TRBV18 and TRBJ2-5; D is possibly TRBD1 (6 bases). The germline V and J ends were trimmed by 0 bases and 4 bases, with 15 bases remaining between them. The CDR3 contains 16 residues. CDR1 KGHSH and CDR2 LQKENI come from the germline V gene. Written as DNA, the CDR3 is TGTGCCAGCTCACCACCTATGGGGGCGATGTTAGAGACCCAGTACTTC. Translation gives CASSPPMGAMLETQYF.

The chain carries TRBV30 and TRBJ1-2, with a possible D match to TRBD1 (5 bases). Germline-derived CDR1 and CDR2 are GTSNPN and SVGIG (reference sequence). V was trimmed by 4 bases and J by 4 bases, leaving 7 bases between them. The CDR3 contains 11 residues. The CDR3 region is CAWTGGYGYTF. The CDR3 bases are TGTGCCTGGACGGGGGGCTATGGCTACACCTTC.

The rearrangement uses TRBV28 and TRBJ1-1, with D perhaps TRBD1 (5 bases). This CDR3 spans 14 amino acids. V was shortened by 7 bases and J by 6 bases, with 18 bases between the two germline ends. Germline lookup yields CDR1 MDHEN and CDR2 SYDVKM. The CDR3 here is CASTPGLGRAEAFF. CDR3 nucleotides: TGTGCCAGCACCCCGGGACTGGGAAGGGCTGAAGCTTTCTTT.

The chain combines TRBV4-3 with TRBJ1-1, with D tentatively TRBD1 (6 bases). This CDR3 is 13 amino acids long. With 7 bases removed from V and 1 base from J, the gap between germline ends came to 10 bases. Germline V gives CDR1 LGHNA, CDR2 YSLEER. In nucleotides, the CDR3 is TGCGCCAGCACCCGGACAGAGAACACTGAAGCTTTCTTT. It encodes CASTRTENTEAFF.